Listed here is a single TCR beta chain. The antigen remains undetermined. Within the sample, other DNA sequences also encode this same CDR3. A multiplex PCR was run with 60 Vbeta primers and 13 Jbeta primers. Assay: immunoSEQ multiplex PCR; the TCRdb copy retains only in-frame clones and omits some. The sample lists 180,000 or so clones, roughly 80% seen once, with 4.9% in the top ten. The sample originates from a study of cytomegalovirus exposure and HLA in healthy donors. Whole-study findings and limits: What TCR beta sequences reportedly achieved was accurate prediction of HLA-A and HLA-B alleles in most subjects.

V was clipped by 1 base and J by 0 bases, with 6 bases between them. Germline-derived CDR1 and CDR2 are SQVTM and ANQGSEA. CDR3 length: 13 residues. The source material was PBMCs. V and J are TRBV29-1 and TRBJ1-1, with unresolved D. This TCR was recovered from a woman younger than 30 in good health and CMV-seropositive. The CDR3 reads CSVEGRLNTEAFF. Written as DNA, the CDR3 is TGCAGCGTTGAAGGTCGGTTGAACACTGAAGCTTTCTTT.